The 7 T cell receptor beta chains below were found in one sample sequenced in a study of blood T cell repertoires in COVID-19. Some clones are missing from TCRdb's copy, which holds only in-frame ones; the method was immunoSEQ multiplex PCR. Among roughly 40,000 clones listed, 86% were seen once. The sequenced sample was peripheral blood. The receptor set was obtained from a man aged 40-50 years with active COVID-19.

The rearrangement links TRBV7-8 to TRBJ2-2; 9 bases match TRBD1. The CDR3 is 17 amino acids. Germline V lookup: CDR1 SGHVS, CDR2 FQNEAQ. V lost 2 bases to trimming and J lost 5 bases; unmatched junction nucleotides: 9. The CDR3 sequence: CASSLWPGQGSTGELFF. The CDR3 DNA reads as TGTGCCAGCAGCTTATGGCCCGGACAGGGGTCGACCGGGGAGCTGTTTTTT. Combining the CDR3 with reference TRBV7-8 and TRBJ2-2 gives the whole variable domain GAGVSQSPRYKVAKRGQDVALRCDPISGHVSLFWYQQALGQGPEFLTYFQNEAQLDKSGLPSDRFFAERPEGSVSTLKIQRTQQEDSAVYLCASSLWPGQGSTGELFFGEGSRLTVL.

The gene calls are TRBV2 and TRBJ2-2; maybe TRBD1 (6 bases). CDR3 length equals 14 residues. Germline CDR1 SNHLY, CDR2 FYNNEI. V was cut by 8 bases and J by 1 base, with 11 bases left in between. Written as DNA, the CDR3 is TGTGCCAGCGCTCGAGGGGGGAACACCGGGGAGCTGTTTTTT. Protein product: CASARGGNTGELFF.

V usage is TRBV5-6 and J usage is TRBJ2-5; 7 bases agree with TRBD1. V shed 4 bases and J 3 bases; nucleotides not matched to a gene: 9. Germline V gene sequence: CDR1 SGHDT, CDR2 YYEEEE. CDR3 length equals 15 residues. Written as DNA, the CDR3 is TGTGCCAGCAGCCTCTTCGGGACAGTAGAAGAGACCCAGTACTTC. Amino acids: CASSLFGTVEETQYF. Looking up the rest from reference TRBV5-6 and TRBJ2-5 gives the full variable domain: DAGVTQSPTHLIKTRGQQVTLRCSPKSGHDTVSWYQQALGQGPQFIFQYYEEEERQRGNFPDRFSGHQFPNYSSELNVNALLLGDSALYLCASSLFGTVEETQYFGPGTRLLVL.

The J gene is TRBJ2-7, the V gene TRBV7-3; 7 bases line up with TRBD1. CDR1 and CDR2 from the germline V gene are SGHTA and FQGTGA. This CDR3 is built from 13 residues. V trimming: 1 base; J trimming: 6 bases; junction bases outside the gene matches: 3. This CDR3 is CASSLNRGSEQYF. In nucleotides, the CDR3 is TGTGCCAGCAGCTTAAACAGGGGTAGCGAGCAGTACTTC.

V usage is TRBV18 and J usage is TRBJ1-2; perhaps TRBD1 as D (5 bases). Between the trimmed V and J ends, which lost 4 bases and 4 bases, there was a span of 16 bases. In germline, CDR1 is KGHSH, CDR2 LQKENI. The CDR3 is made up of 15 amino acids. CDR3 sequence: CASSQGVPGGYGYTF. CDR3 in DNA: TGTGCCAGCTCACAAGGGGTTCCCGGCGGCTATGGCTACACCTTC.

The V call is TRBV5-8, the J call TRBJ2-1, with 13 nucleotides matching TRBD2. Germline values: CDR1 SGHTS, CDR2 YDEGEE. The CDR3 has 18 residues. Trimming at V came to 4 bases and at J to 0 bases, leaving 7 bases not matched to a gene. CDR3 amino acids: CASSRTSGRTSSYNEQFF. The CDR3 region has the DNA TGTGCCAGCAGCCGGACTAGCGGGAGAACCAGCTCCTACAATGAGCAGTTCTTC.

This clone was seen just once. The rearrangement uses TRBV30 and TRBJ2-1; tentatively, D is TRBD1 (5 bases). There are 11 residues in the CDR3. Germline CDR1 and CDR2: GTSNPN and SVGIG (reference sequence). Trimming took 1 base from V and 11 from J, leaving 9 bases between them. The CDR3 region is CAWSGGGKQFF. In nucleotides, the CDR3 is TGTGCCTGGAGTGGGGGCGGAAAGCAGTTCTTC.